This TCR beta chain was retrieved from a study of blood T cell repertoires in COVID-19. Study information: Samples representing acute and convalescent COVID-19 were sourced from the United States, Italy and Spain.

This CDR3 spans 13 amino acids. CDR1 SGHDT and CDR2 YYEEEE come from the germline V gene. With 3 bases clipped from V and 4 bases from J, the junction kept 4 bases outside the gene matches. This table comes from immunoSEQ multiplex PCR, and its TCRdb copy is limited to in-frame clones, with some not included. Of 110,000 to 150,000 clones listed, 85% to 90% are singletons. This chain joins TRBV5-6 and TRBJ2-7; 7 nucleotides line up with TRBD1. Material for sequencing was peripheral blood. The clonotype originates from a woman aged 60-75 years with acute or convalescent COVID-19. The CDR3 DNA reads TGTGCCAGCAGCTGGAACAGGGGATACGAGCAGTACTTC. Its protein product is CASSWNRGYEQYF. The variable domain in full, completed from reference TRBV5-6 and TRBJ2-7, reads DAGVTQSPTHLIKTRGQQVTLRCSPKSGHDTVSWYQQALGQGPQFIFQYYEEEERQRGNFPDRFSGHQFPNYSSELNVNALLLGDSALYLCASSWNRGYEQYFGPGTRLTVT.